This is a list of T cell receptor beta chains from one sample in a study of identical twins. MiXCR, applied by TCRdb to the 5' RACE reads, yields one record per CDR3 protein. Here the sample spans 640,000 or so distinct CDR3 sequences, approximately 6.1% being singletons. The specimen was naive T cells sorted from blood. These receptors were collected from a man aged 18 to 29 in good health. Each CDR3 is given with its conserved first and last residue. The D gene is left open where the match is weak. Clone size is given for some rows only: seen once, a few or many times, or a class if the clone is expanded.

d_gene	v_gene	abundance	j_gene	CDR3nt	CDR3aa
TRBD2	TRBV6-1	many	TRBJ2-1	TGTGCCAGCACCCAGGCCCTTGCGGGAGATGAGCAGTTCTTC	CASTQALAGDEQFF
TRBD1	TRBV18	NA	TRBJ2-1	TGTGCCAGCTCCCCAGGACAGGGTTCGGACAATGAGCAGTTCTTC	CASSPGQGSDNEQFF
TRBD1	TRBV24-1	many	TRBJ1-5	TGTGCCACCAGTCAACAGGGGGCAAATATATTTCAGCCCCAGCATTTT	CATSQQGANIFQPQHF
NA	TRBV7-2	few	TRBJ1-5	TGTGCCAGCAGCGCGGGCAGGGTTGCCCCCGAGCCCCAGCATTTT	CASSAGRVAPEPQHF
NA	TRBV7-9	NA	TRBJ2-7	TGTGCCAGCAGCTTAGAAGGCAGAACCTACGAGCAGTACTTC	CASSLEGRTYEQYF
NA	TRBV9	few	TRBJ1-6	TGTGCCAGCAGCGTAGGAAGGGAAGGGAATTCACCCCTCCACTTT	CASSVGREGNSPLHF
NA	TRBV7-2	few	TRBJ1-5	TGTGCCAGCAGCTTAGTGGCAGGGGAGAATCAGCCCCAGCATTTT	CASSLVAGENQPQHF
NA	TRBV6-5	NA	TRBJ2-5	TGTGCCAGCAGTTACCAACAAGAGACCCAGTACTTC	CASSYQQETQYF
NA	TRBV14	many	TRBJ2-1	TGTGCCAGCAGCCAAGATAGGCTAGCGTACTACAATGAGCAGTTCTTC	CASSQDRLAYYNEQFF
NA	TRBV20-1	many	TRBJ1-1	TGCAGTGCTAGCGACAACCAGAACACTGAAGCTTTCTTT	CSASDNQNTEAFF
TRBD1	TRBV5-5	many	TRBJ2-5	TGTGCCAGCAGCTCATACCCCCGGGACAGACTACAAGAGACCCAGTACTTC	CASSSYPRDRLQETQYF
TRBD2	TRBV12-3/TRBV12-4	many	TRBJ2-1	TGTGCCAGCGGGACTAGCGGGTTCTACAATGAGCAGTTCTTC	CASGTSGFYNEQFF
NA	TRBV3-1	few	TRBJ2-2	TGTGCCAGCGTTTACTCAGGGTATACCGGGGAGCTGTTTTTT	CASVYSGYTGELFF
NA	TRBV7-9	many	TRBJ1-4	TGTGCCAGCAGCCCGTTTGGAGAGGGCGAACTGTTTTTT	CASSPFGEGELFF
NA	TRBV3-1	NA	TRBJ1-1	TGTGCCAGCAGCCCCTCGGTTGGGAACACTGAAGCTTTCTTT	CASSPSVGNTEAFF
NA	TRBV10-3	few	TRBJ2-7	TGTGCCATCAGTGAGTCGGGGGGCGGGGGCGCGGAGCAGTACTTC	CAISESGGGGAEQYF
NA	TRBV28	few	TRBJ2-7	TGTGCCAGCAGTTTATGGCGGGGGCGCTACGAGCAGTACTTC	CASSLWRGRYEQYF
TRBD2	TRBV7-8	NA	TRBJ2-3	TGTGCCAGCAGCTTAGGCGGGAGAAGTGGCACAGATACGCAGTATTTT	CASSLGGRSGTDTQYF
NA	TRBV10-3	NA	TRBJ2-4	TGTGCCATCAGTGAGTCATTGGCAGGGTCCCTCCGGGAAGGAAACATTCAGTACTTC	CAISESLAGSLREGNIQYF
NA	TRBV11-3	few	TRBJ2-2	TGTGCCAGCAGCTCTACAGGACAGGCCAATCCCTGGAGGGAGGGAGCCGGGGAGCTGTTTTTT	CASSSTGQANPWREGAGELFF
TRBD2	TRBV20-1	NA	TRBJ2-7	TGCAGTGCTAGAGCTAGCGGATACGAGCAGTACTTC	CSARASGYEQYF
TRBD2	TRBV10-3	many	TRBJ2-1	TGTGCCGCGGGGCGGGAGGAGCAGTTCTTC	CAAGREEQFF
TRBD1	TRBV30	NA	TRBJ2-4	TGTGCCTGGAAGGACAGGGTGGACATTCAGTACTTC	CAWKDRVDIQYF
NA	TRBV12-3/TRBV12-4	many	TRBJ2-1	TGTGCCAGCAGCACCCTTGGCTCCTACAATGAGCAGTTCTTC	CASSTLGSYNEQFF
TRBD2	TRBV7-8	many	TRBJ2-7	TGTGCCAGCAGCCTCCCCGGGGGGGGTAGGTACGAGCAGTACTTC	CASSLPGGGRYEQYF
NA	TRBV15	many	TRBJ2-5	TGTGCCACCAGCAGAGATCCCGTAGAGACCCAGTACTTC	CATSRDPVETQYF
NA	TRBV4-3	many	TRBJ1-2	TGCGCCAGCAGATCCCTCACTGATAACTATGGCTACACCTTC	CASRSLTDNYGYTF
NA	TRBV7-6	NA	TRBJ1-2	TGTGCCAGCAGCTTAGGTGGCCCTAACTATGGCTACACCTTC	CASSLGGPNYGYTF
NA	TRBV6-1	many	TRBJ1-1	TGTGCCAGCAGCGATCGGTTGGGCACTGAAGCTTTCTTT	CASSDRLGTEAFF